The TCR beta chain under discussion was sequenced for a study of blood T cell repertoires in COVID-19. Turning to the study itself: The United States, Italy and Spain supplied acute and convalescent COVID-19 samples. PBMCs, B-cell-depleted T cells, or T cells provided the cDNA or gDNA that made up the material.

Germline CDR1 MNHEY, CDR2 SVGEGT. J lost 3 bases, V lost 5 bases, and 12 bases had no gene match. The CDR3 is 17 residues long. Per the study methods: Cell counts per sample came from amplifying reference gene primers. This table comes from immunoSEQ multiplex PCR, and its TCRdb copy is limited to in-frame clones, with some not included. V, J and clone size are those of that table, while D and trimming were read from the DNA. This table has some 140,000 clones, around 89% appearing once. V is TRBV6-2 or TRBV6-3 and J is TRBJ1-4; TRBD1 matches at 7 bases. The sequenced material came from peripheral blood. This TCR was recovered from a man aged 50 to 59 with active or convalescent COVID-19. CDR3 amino acids: CASSTRQGTGANEKLFF. The CDR3 coding sequence is TGTGCCAGCAGTACCAGACAGGGAACCGGAGCTAATGAAAAACTGTTTTTT.